This T cell receptor beta chain is from a study of response to subunit inactivated influenza vaccine. This clonotype was picked up a small number of times. TCRdb recomputed calls from the RT-PCR reads with MiXCR, one row per CDR3 protein. The profile shows some 640,000 distinct CDR3 sequences, approximately 15% of them singletons. V lost 6 bases, J lost 0 bases, and 5 bases stayed unmatched. The length of the CDR3 is 15 residues. CDR1 is SGHTA, CDR2 FQGNSA, per germline. This material consisted of PBMCs from blood, taken roughly 15 days before vaccination. The clonotype comes from a man in his forties or fifties who received an inactivated influenza vaccine. The rearrangement uses TRBV7-2 and TRBJ2-1, with TRBD2 matching 7 bases. The CDR3 DNA reads TGTGCCAGCAGGAGCCGGGACTACTCCTACAATGAGCAGTTCTTC. Translated, it gives CASRSRDYSYNEQFF.